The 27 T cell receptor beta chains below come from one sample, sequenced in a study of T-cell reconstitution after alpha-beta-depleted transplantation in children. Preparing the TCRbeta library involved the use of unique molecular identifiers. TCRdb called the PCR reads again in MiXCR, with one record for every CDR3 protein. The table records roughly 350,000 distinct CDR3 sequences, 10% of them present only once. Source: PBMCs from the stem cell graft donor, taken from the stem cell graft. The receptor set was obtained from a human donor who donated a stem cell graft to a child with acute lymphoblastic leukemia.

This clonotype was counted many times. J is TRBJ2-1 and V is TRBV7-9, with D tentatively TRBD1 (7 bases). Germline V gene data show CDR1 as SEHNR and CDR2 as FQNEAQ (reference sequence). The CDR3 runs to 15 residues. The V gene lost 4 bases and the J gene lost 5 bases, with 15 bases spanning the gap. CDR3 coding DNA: TGTGCCAGCAGCTGGGGGGACAGAAAAGACAATGAGCAGTTCTTC. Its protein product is CASSWGDRKDNEQFF.

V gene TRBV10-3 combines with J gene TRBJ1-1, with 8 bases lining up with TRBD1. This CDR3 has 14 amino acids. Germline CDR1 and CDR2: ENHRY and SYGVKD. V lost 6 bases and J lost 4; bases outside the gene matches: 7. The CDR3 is CAIREQGEGTEAFF. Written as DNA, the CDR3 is TGTGCCATCAGGGAACAGGGGGAAGGCACTGAAGCTTTCTTT.

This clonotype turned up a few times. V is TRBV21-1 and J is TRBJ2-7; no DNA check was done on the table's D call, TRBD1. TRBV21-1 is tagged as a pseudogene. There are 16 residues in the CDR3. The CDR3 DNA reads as TGTGCCAGCAGCAAAGAACAGGGACTCCTCGCCTACGAGCAGTACTTC. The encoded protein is CASSKEQGLLAYEQYF.

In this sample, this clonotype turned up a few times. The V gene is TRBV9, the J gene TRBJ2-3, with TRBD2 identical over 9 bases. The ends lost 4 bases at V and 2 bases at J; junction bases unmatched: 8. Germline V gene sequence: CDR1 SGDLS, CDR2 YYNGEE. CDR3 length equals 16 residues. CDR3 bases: TGTGCCAGCAGCTCCGGACTAGCGCCCACCACAGATACGCAGTATTTT. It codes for CASSSGLAPTTDTQYF.

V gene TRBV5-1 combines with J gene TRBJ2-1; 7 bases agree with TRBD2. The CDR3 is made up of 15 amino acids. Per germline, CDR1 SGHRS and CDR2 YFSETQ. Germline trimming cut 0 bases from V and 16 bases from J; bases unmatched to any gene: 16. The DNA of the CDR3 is TGCGCCAGCAGCTTGGCCGGGGGGATGGGCCCCCAAGGCTTCTTC. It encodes CASSLAGGMGPQGFF.

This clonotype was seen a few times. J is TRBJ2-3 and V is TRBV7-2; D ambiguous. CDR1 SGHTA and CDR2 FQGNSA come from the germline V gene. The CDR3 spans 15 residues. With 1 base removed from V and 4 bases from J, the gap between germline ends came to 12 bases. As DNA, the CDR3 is TGTGCCAGCAGCTTAGGCCCGCTCCCCCCAGATACGCAGTATTTT. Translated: CASSLGPLPPDTQYF.

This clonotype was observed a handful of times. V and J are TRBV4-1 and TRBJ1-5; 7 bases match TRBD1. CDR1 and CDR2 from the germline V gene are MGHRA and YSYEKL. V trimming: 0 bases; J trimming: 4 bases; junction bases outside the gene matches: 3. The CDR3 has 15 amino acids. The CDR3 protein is CASSQEGQINQPQHF. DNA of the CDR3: TGCGCCAGCAGCCAAGAGGGACAGATTAATCAGCCCCAGCATTTT.

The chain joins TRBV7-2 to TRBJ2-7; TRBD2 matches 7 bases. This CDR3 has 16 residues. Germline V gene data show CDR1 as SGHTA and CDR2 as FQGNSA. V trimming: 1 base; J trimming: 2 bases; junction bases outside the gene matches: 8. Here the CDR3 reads CASSLVQSLAAYEQYF. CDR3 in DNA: TGTGCCAGCAGCTTAGTTCAGAGCCTAGCGGCCTACGAGCAGTACTTC.

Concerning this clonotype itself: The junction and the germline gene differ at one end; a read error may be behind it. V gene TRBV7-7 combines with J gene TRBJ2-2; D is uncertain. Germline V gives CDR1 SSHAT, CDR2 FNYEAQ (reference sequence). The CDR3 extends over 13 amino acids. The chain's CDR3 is CASIKADTGELFF. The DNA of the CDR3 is TGTGCTAGCATCAAAGCCGACACCGGGGAGCTGTTTTTT. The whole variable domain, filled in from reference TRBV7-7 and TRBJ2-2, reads GAGVSQSPRYKVTKRGQDVTLRCDPISSHATLYWYQQALGQGPEFLTYFNYEAQPDKSGLPSDRFSAERPEGSISTLTIQRTEQRDSAMYRCASIKADTGELFFGEGSRLTVL.

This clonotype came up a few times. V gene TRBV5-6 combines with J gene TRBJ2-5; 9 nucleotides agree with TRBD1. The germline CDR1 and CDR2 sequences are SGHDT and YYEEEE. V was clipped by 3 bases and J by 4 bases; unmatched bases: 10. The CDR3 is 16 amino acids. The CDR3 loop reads CASSCKQGAVGETQYF. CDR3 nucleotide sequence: TGTGCCAGCAGCTGCAAACAGGGGGCGGTGGGAGAGACCCAGTACTTC.

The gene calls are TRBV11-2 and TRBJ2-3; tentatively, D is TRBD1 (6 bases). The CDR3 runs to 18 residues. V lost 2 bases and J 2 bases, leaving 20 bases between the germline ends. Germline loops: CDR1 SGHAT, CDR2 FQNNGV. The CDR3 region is CASSLRPSQGSATDTQYF. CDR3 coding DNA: TGTGCCAGCAGCTTAAGGCCTTCACAGGGCTCGGCCACAGATACGCAGTATTTT. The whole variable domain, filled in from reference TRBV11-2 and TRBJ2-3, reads EAGVAQSPRYKIIEKRQSVAFWCNPISGHATLYWYQQILGQGPKLLIQFQNNGVVDDSQLPKDRFSAERLKGVDSTLKIQPAKLEDSAVYLCASSLRPSQGSATDTQYFGPGTRLTVL.

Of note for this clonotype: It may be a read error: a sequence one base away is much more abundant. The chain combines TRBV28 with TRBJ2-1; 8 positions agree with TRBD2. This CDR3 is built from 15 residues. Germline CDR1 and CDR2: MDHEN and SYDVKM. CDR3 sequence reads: CASSPGLASCNEQFF. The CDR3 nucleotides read TGTGCCAGCAGCCCAGGACTAGCCTCCTGCAATGAGCAGTTCTTC.

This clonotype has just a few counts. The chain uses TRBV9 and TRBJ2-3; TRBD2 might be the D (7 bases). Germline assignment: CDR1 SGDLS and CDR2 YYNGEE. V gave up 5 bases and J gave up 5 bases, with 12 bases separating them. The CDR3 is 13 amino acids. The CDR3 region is CASSAGAEDTQYF. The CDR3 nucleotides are TGTGCCAGCAGTGCGGGGGCTGAAGATACGCAGTATTTT.

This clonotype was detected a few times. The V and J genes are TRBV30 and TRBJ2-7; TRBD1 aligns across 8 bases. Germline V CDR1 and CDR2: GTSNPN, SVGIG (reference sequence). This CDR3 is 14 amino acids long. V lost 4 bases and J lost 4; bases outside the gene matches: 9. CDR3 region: CAWKKTGVFYEQYF. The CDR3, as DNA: TGTGCCTGGAAAAAGACAGGGGTCTTTTACGAGCAGTACTTC. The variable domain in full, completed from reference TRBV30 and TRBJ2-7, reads SQTIHQWPATLVQPVGSPLSLECTVEGTSNPNLYWYRQAAGRGLQLLFYSVGIGQISSEVPQNLSASRPQDRQFILSSKKLLLSDSGFYLCAWKKTGVFYEQYFGPGTRLTVT.

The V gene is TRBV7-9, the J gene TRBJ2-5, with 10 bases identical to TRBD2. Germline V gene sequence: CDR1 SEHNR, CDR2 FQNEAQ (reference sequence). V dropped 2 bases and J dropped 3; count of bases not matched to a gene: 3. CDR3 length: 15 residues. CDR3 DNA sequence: TGTGCCAGCAGCTTACTAACTAGCGGGAAAGAGACCCAGTACTTC. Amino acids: CASSLLTSGKETQYF.

As DNA, the CDR3 is TGTGCCATCAGCCAAACAGTCACCCCAGGGGATCAGCCCCAGCATTTT. It yields the protein CAISQTVTPGDQPQHF. V gene TRBV10-3 combines with J gene TRBJ1-5, with D maybe TRBD1 (6 bases). V lost 6 bases to trimming and J lost 5 bases, with 20 bases between them. Germline CDR1 reads ENHRY; CDR2 reads SYGVKD. This CDR3 is built from 16 residues.

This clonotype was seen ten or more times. In DNA form, the CDR3 reads TGTGCCAGCAGTTTAAGCAACACCGGGGGGGAGACCCAGTACTTC. Translating gives CASSLSNTGGETQYF. The rearrangement links TRBV27 to TRBJ2-5, with 7 positions matching TRBD2. From germline, CDR1 is MNHEY and CDR2 SMNVEV (reference sequence). This CDR3 spans 15 amino acids. The trim removed 2 bases at V and 5 bases at J, leaving 8 bases unmatched.

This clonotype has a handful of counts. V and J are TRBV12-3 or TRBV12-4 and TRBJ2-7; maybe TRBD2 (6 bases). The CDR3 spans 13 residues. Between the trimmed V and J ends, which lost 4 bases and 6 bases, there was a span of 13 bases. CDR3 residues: CASSSGLWSEQYF. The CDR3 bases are TGTGCCAGCAGTTCGGGACTTTGGAGCGAGCAGTACTTC.

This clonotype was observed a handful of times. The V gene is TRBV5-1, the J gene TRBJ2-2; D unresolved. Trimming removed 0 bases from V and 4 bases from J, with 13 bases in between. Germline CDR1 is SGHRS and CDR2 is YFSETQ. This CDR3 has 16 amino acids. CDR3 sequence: CASSLGVASSTGELFF. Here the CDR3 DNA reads TGCGCCAGCAGCTTGGGGGTAGCCTCGAGCACCGGGGAGCTGTTTTTT. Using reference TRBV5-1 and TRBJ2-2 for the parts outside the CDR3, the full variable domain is KAGVTQTPRYLIKTRGQQVTLSCSPISGHRSVSWYQQTPGQGLQFLFEYFSETQRNKGNFPGRFSGRQFSNSRSEMNVSTLELGDSALYLCASSLGVASSTGELFFGEGSRLTVL.

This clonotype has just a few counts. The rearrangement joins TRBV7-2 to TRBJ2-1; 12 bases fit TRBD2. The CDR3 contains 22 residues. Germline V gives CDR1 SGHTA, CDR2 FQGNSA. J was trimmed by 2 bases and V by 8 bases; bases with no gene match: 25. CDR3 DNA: TGTGCCAGCCGCGCCGCAGGGGTACTCGGGACTAGCGGGCGGGGAACCTACAATGAGCAGTTCTTC. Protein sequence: CASRAAGVLGTSGRGTYNEQFF.

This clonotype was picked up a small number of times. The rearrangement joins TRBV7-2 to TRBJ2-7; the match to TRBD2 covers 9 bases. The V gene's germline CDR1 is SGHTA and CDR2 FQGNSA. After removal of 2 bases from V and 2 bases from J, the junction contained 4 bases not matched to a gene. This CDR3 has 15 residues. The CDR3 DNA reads TGTGCCAGCAGCTTAACACTAGCGGGTACCTACGAGCAGTACTTC. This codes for CASSLTLAGTYEQYF.

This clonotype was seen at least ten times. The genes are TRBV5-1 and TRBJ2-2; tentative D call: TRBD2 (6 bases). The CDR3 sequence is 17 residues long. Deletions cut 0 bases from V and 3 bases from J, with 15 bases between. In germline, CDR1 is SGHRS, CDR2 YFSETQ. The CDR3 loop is CASSLVPGAGYTGELFF. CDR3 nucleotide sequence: TGCGCCAGCAGCTTGGTTCCTGGCGCGGGATACACCGGGGAGCTGTTTTTT.

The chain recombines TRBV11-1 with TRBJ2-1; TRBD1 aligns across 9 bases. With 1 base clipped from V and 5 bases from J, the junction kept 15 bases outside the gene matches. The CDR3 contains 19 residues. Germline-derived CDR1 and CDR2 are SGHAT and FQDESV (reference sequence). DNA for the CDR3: TGTGCCAGCAGCTTAGTGGGACAGGGCTGGGATTGGGGCCACAATGAGCAGTTCTTC. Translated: CASSLVGQGWDWGHNEQFF.

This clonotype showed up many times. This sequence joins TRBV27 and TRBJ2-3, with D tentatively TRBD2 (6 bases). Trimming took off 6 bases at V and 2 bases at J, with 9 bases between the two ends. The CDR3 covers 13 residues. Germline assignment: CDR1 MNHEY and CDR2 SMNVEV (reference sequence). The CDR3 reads CASRASATDTQYF. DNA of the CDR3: TGTGCCAGCAGGGCTAGCGCCACAGATACGCAGTATTTT.

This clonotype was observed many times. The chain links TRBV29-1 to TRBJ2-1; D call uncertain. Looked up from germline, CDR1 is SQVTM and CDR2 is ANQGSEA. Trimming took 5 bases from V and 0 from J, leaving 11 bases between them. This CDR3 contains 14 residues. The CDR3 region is CSVRGGVSYNEQFF. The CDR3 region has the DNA TGCAGCGTTAGAGGCGGAGTCTCCTACAATGAGCAGTTCTTC.

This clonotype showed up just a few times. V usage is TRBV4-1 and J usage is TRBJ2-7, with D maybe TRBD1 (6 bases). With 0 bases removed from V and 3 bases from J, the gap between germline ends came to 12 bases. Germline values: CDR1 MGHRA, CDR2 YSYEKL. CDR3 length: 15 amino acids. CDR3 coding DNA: TGCGCCAGCAGCCAAGAACAAGAGGGACACTACGAGCAGTACTTC. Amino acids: CASSQEQEGHYEQYF.

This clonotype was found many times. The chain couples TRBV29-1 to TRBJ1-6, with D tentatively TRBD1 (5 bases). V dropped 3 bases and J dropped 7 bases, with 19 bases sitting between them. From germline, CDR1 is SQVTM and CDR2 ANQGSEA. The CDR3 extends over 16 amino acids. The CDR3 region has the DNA TGCAGCGTTGACCGGAGAGCCAGGGAAGTCAATTCACCCCTCCACTTT. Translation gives CSVDRRAREVNSPLHF.